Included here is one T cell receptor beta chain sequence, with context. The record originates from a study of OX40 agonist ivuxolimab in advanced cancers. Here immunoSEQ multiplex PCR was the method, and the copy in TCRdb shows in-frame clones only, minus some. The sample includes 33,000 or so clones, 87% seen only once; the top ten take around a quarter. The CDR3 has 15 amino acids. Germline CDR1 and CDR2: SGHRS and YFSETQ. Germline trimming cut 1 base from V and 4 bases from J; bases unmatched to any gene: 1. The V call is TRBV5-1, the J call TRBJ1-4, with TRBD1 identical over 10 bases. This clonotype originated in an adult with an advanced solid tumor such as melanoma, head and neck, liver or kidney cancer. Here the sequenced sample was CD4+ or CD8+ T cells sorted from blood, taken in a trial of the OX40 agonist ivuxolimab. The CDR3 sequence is CASSLWDRGNEKLFF. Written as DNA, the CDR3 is TGCGCCAGCAGCTTGTGGGACAGGGGTAATGAAAAACTGTTTTTT.